The 20 T cell receptor beta chains below were found in one sample sequenced in a study of Graves' ophthalmopathy and Graves' hyperthyroidism (dated by TCRdb to the late 2010s). Sequencing took place on an Illumina HiSeq 2000. TCR beta CDR3 regions were amplified from RNA transcripts for repertoire sequencing. HTBI primers and the Qiagen OneStep RT-PCR kit were used in a first-round RT-PCR, which was followed by a second-round multiplex PCR, size selection and purification. The public reads were reprocessed in TCRdb via fastp at Q25 and MiXCR, keeping in-frame beta chains. Records with the same CDR3 protein are collapsed into one entry carrying the most frequent genes and DNA. Present in this sample are roughly 1.1 million distinct CDR3 sequences, about two fifths of which were seen just once. In total, the top ten clones hold around 10% of the sample. Sequencing was done on a sample of peripheral blood or thyroid tissue (not recorded which). The source is an adult man with Graves' hyperthyroidism.

This clonotype has at least ten counts. The rearrangement links TRBV14 to TRBJ1-5; D remains unclear. V was clipped by 3 bases and J by 3 bases, with 9 bases between them. Germline values: CDR1 SGHDN, CDR2 FVKESK. The CDR3 has 14 residues. The CDR3 protein is CASSHGRNNQPQHF. CDR3 coding DNA: TGTGCCAGCAGCCACGGACGGAACAATCAGCCCCAGCATTTT.

A remark on this clonotype: A much bigger clone sits one base away, suggesting this may be a read error. No conserved phenylalanine or tryptophan ends this CDR3, so it is likely a read error. The chain has TRBV19 and TRBJ2-2; no clear D. The CDR3 loop spans 12 amino acids. Trimming stripped 7 bases from V and 5 bases from J, with 8 bases between. Germline V gives CDR1 LNHDA, CDR2 SQIVND (reference sequence). The CDR3 nucleotides read TGTGCCAGTACTTTTTCAACCGGGGAGCTGTTTTCT. Translation: CASTFSTGELFS.

This clonotype has a count of ten or more. The V gene is TRBV7-2, the J gene TRBJ1-3, with D possibly TRBD1 on 5 matching bases. V gave up 5 bases and J gave up 2 bases, with 13 bases separating them. Germline CDR1 is SGHTA and CDR2 is FQGNSA. CDR3 length: 15 amino acids. The CDR3 region is CASSRDGVPGNTIYF. CDR3 DNA sequence: TGTGCCAGCAGCCGGGACGGGGTCCCTGGAAACACCATATATTTT.

Here the CDR3 reads CASSDFIYEQYF. The DNA of the CDR3 is TGTGCCAGCAGTGATTTCATCTACGAGCAGTACTTC. This sequence joins TRBV6-1 and TRBJ2-7; D unresolved. The CDR3 sequence is 12 residues long. CDR1 is MNHNS and CDR2 is SASEGT in the germline V gene. Trimming took off 3 bases at V and 3 bases at J, with 6 bases between the two ends.

Notes on this clonotype: A read error may be the cause here, since a much bigger clone is one base away. V usage is TRBV12-3 or TRBV12-4 and J usage is TRBJ2-5; D gene ambiguous. The CDR3 has 13 residues. The CDR3 DNA follows: TGTGCCAGCAGTTTAGGGGAACAAGAGGCCCAGTACTTC. Amino acid sequence: CASSLGEQEAQYF.

The J gene is TRBJ2-2, the V gene TRBV19; 13 bases are a match to TRBD2. Germline-derived CDR1 and CDR2 are LNHDA and SQIVND (reference sequence). The CDR3 totals 14 residues. V was clipped by 9 bases and J by 6 bases; unmatched bases: 4. DNA of the CDR3: TGTGCCAGCAATGGACTAGCGGGGGCCGGGGAGCTGTTTTTT. It is translated as CASNGLAGAGELFF.

This clonotype was seen more than once but under ten times. The chain carries TRBV11-2 and TRBJ2-7; 7 bases are a match to TRBD1. The CDR3 is made up of 16 amino acids. J lost 3 bases, V lost 5 bases, and 13 bases had no gene match. Germline V gene data show CDR1 as SGHAT and CDR2 as FQNNGV. The CDR3 DNA reads as TGTGCCAGCAGCAACTATCCCCCGGGACAGATCTACGAGCAGTACTTC. It encodes CASSNYPPGQIYEQYF.

The V gene is TRBV6-9, the J gene TRBJ1-4; D unresolved. The CDR3 covers 14 residues. Deletions cut 8 bases from V and 8 bases from J, with 18 bases between. Germline V lookup: CDR1 MNHGY, CDR2 SVAAGI. CDR3: CASGETPRPEKLFF. CDR3 nucleotide sequence: TGTGCCAGCGGGGAGACGCCCAGGCCCGAAAAACTGTTTTTT.

This clonotype was counted between two and nine times. The gene calls are TRBV5-1 and TRBJ2-7; D might be TRBD2 (6 bases). The length of the CDR3 is 15 residues. Germline-derived CDR1 and CDR2 are SGHRS and YFSETQ. The ends were cut back, 5 bases at V and 9 bases at J, with 24 bases in the middle. CDR3 residues: CASRQTSFTSLGQYF. CDR3 DNA sequence: TGCGCCAGCAGGCAAACTAGCTTTACATCGCTTGGGCAGTACTTC.

J is TRBJ1-6 and V is TRBV6-5; D is ambiguous. CDR3 size: 16 residues. CDR1 MNHEY and CDR2 SVGAGI come from the germline V gene. V lost 0 bases to trimming and J lost 0 bases, with 6 bases between them. Here the CDR3 reads CASSYSGRSYNSPLHF. CDR3 nucleotides: TGTGCCAGCAGTTACTCCGGCCGCTCCTATAATTCACCCCTCCACTTT.

In this sample, this clonotype turned up a few times. Here the CDR3 reads CSASIRLLNTEAFF. The CDR3 DNA follows: TGCAGTGCTAGTATCCGTCTTCTCAACACTGAAGCTTTCTTT. The V and J genes are TRBV20-1 and TRBJ1-1; D is unresolved. The CDR3 loop spans 14 amino acids. V was pared by 3 bases and J by 2 bases, with 13 bases between. Germline V CDR1 and CDR2: DFQATT, SNEGSKA (reference sequence).

This clonotype was detected only a few times. The gene calls are TRBV2 and TRBJ1-1; no firm D call. The ends were cut back, 4 bases at V and 5 bases at J, with 14 bases in the middle. This CDR3 comprises 14 residues. CDR1 is SNHLY and CDR2 is FYNNEI in the germline V gene. DNA for the CDR3: TGTGCCAGCAGTGGTCAGAGAACGATTACTGAAGCTTTCTTT. Its translation: CASSGQRTITEAFF. Drawing the rest from reference TRBV2 and TRBJ1-1, the complete variable domain is EPEVTQTPSHQVTQMGQEVILRCVPISNHLYFYWYRQILGQKVEFLVSFYNNEISEKSEIFDDQFSVERPDGSNFTLKIRSTKLEDSAMYFCASSGQRTITEAFFGQGTRLTVV.

This chain links TRBV12-3 or TRBV12-4 with TRBJ2-5; weak D call: TRBD2 (6 bases). The CDR3 totals 17 residues. V was cut by 5 bases and J by 4 bases, with 23 bases left in between. As DNA, the CDR3 is TGTGCCAGCAGTACCCGCAGAGAAGGCGGGAACTCAGAGACCCAGTACTTC. Its translation: CASSTRREGGNSETQYF.

This chain uses TRBV3-1 with TRBJ1-1; TRBD1 matches at 9 bases. V shed 1 base, J shed 4 bases, and the junction held 7 bases outside the gene matches. CDR1 and CDR2 from the germline V gene are LGHDT and YNNKEL (reference sequence). This CDR3 comprises 16 residues. The CDR3 bases are TGTGCCAGCAGCCAAGGGGGGACAGGGCGGGGCACTGAAGCTTTCTTT. As protein: CASSQGGTGRGTEAFF.

This chain joins TRBV7-8 and TRBJ2-5, with D perhaps assigned TRBD1 or TRBD2 (6 bases each). In germline, CDR1 is SGHVS, CDR2 FQNEAQ. The V and J ends lost 5 bases and 5 bases respectively, with 18 bases between them. This CDR3 has 15 amino acids. This CDR3 is CASSQDYWGAETQYF. CDR3 in DNA: TGTGCCAGCAGCCAAGACTACTGGGGGGCTGAGACCCAGTACTTC.

With regard to this clonotype: Since a much larger clone is just one base distant, this may be a read error. The rearrangement links TRBV5-1 to TRBJ1-2, with 9 bases that match TRBD1. From germline, CDR1 is SGHRS and CDR2 YFSETQ. This CDR3 is built from 17 residues. The CDR3 bases are TGTGCCAGCGGCTTAGTGCTAAGGGACAGGGATAACTATGGCTACACCTTC. Protein product: CASGLVLRDRDNYGYTF.

CDR3 loop: CASSEEGSRQPQHF. In DNA, the CDR3 is TGTGCCAGCAGTGAAGAAGGGTCTCGTCAGCCCCAGCATTTT. The gene calls are TRBV2 and TRBJ1-5; D is undetermined. The V and J ends lost 1 base and 6 bases respectively, with 10 bases between them. This CDR3 has 14 residues. Germline V gene data show CDR1 as SNHLY and CDR2 as FYNNEI.

This clonotype was seen only once. This rearrangement joins TRBV10-1 to TRBJ2-3, with 8 bases lining up with TRBD1. The CDR3 sequence is 15 residues long. The V gene's germline CDR1 is WNHNN and CDR2 SYGVQD (reference sequence). J was trimmed by 1 base and V by 5 bases; bases with no gene match: 5. The CDR3 spells CASSFDRGGTDTQYF. In DNA form, the CDR3 reads TGCGCCAGCAGTTTTGACAGGGGAGGCACAGATACGCAGTATTTT.

The table lists this clonotype with many counts. This chain connects TRBV29-1 to TRBJ1-3; 7 nucleotides align to TRBD1. V dropped 8 bases and J dropped 2; count of bases not matched to a gene: 6. CDR3 size: 13 residues. Germline V gene lookup returns CDR1 SQVTM and CDR2 ANQGSEA. The CDR3 here is CSSWDRTGNTIYF. DNA of the CDR3: TGCAGCTCCTGGGACAGAACTGGAAACACCATATATTTT. The entire variable domain, with the rest obtained from reference TRBV29-1 and TRBJ1-3, is as follows: SAVISQKPSRDICQRGTSLTIQCQVDSQVTMMFWYRQQPGQSLTLIATANQGSEATYESGFVIDKFPISRPNLTFSTLTVSNMSPEDSSIYLCSSWDRTGNTIYFGEGSWLTVV.

The chain combines TRBV24-1 with TRBJ1-2; D ambiguous. Trimming removed 5 bases from V and 6 bases from J, with 21 bases in between. Per the germline V gene, CDR1 is KGHDR and CDR2 is SFDVKD. The CDR3 is made up of 16 amino acids. This CDR3 is CATSALFSLKPDGYTF. CDR3 in DNA: TGTGCCACCAGTGCTCTGTTTTCGTTGAAGCCCGATGGCTACACCTTC.